This T cell receptor beta chain was documented in a study of T cells expressing NK-cell markers. The CDR3 consists of 14 residues. Germline CDR1 is SGHTA and CDR2 is FQGNSA. The authors made TCR beta cDNA libraries by 5'RACE template switching. This switching added a universal primer site and UMIs. Reprocessing the 5' RACE reads, TCRdb reports a single entry for every CDR3 protein and omits DNA. The listing records around 280,000 distinct CDR3 sequences. The sample comprised blood T cells: a sorted CD56 or NKG2C T cell subset, CD4+ or CD8+ T cells, or bulk PBMC T cells (not recorded which). V and J are TRBV7-2 and TRBJ2-3; TCRdb picks TRBD1, but there is no DNA to check that call. The sequence was collected from a young man in good health. The CDR3 loop reads CASSLIAGADTQYF.